The 28 T cell receptor beta chains in this list originate from one sample, sequenced in a study of blood T cells in healthy people across ages. A second roughly 6 to 11 cycle PCR used barcoded and J-beta primers. TCRdb reanalysed the 5' RACE reads using MiXCR and keeps one entry per CDR3 protein. The sample carries roughly 800,000 distinct CDR3 sequences, 58% recorded once. What was sequenced was blood. These receptor sequences come from a man aged 25 to 40 in good health.

The chain links TRBV27 to TRBJ2-5; TRBD1 agrees at 9 bases. The DNA end favors TRBJ2-7, so the J call may be wrong. Germline V lookup: CDR1 MNHEY, CDR2 SMNVEV (reference sequence). CDR3 size: 15 residues. The CDR3 protein is CASSFTGQGPYEQYF. CDR3 DNA sequence: TGTGCCAGCAGTTTCACGGGACAGGGTCCCTACGAGCAGTACTTC.

The V and J genes are TRBV5-1 and TRBJ2-5; no clear D gene. Germline CDR1 and CDR2: SGHRS and YFSETQ. Trimming took 2 bases from V and 3 from J, leaving 5 bases between them. This CDR3 has 12 amino acids. In nucleotides, the CDR3 is TGCGCCAGCAGCTTTGACGAAGAGACCCAGTACTTC. Translating it yields CASSFDEETQYF.

The gene calls are TRBV5-6 and TRBJ2-7; 8 bases fit TRBD2. Germline lookup yields CDR1 SGHDT and CDR2 YYEEEE. This CDR3 is 15 amino acids long. The CDR3 loop reads CASAAPASGRYEQYF. The CDR3 bases are TGTGCTAGTGCCGCCCCGGCTAGCGGGCGATACGAGCAGTACTTC.

The chain carries TRBV29-1 and TRBJ2-5; a possible D gene is TRBD1 (5 bases). TRBJ2-7 explains the end of the DNA better; the J call may be wrong. Germline CDR1 and CDR2: SQVTM and ANQGSEA. The CDR3 has 12 residues. Here the CDR3 reads CSTGDTSREQYF. DNA of the CDR3: TGCAGCACAGGAGACACCTCCCGCGAGCAGTACTTC.

The chain combines TRBV12-3 or TRBV12-4 with TRBJ2-1; 11 positions agree with TRBD2. CDR3 size: 15 residues. Germline trimming cut 3 bases from V and 12 bases from J; bases unmatched to any gene: 10. In DNA, the CDR3 is TGTGCCAGCAGTTTTTTAGCGGGGGGGATGGACTGGCAGTTCTTC. Amino acids: CASSFLAGGMDWQFF.

About this clonotype: One junction end does not reproduce the germline sequence, and a read error may be involved. The chain recombines TRBV20-1 with TRBJ2-1, with D possibly TRBD1 on 6 matching bases. This CDR3 region has 15 residues. Per germline, CDR1 DFQATT and CDR2 SNEGSKA (reference sequence). CDR3 DNA sequence: TGCAGTGCTAGAGATGACAGGAGCTCCAACAATGAGCAGTTCTTC. Translation: CSARDDRSSNNEQFF.

A few counts support this clonotype. The chain combines TRBV7-2 with TRBJ2-7; perhaps D is TRBD1 or TRBD2 (6 bases each). With 3 bases removed from V and 2 bases from J, the gap between germline ends came to 11 bases. CDR3 size: 14 residues. The germline V gene encodes CDR1 SGHTA and CDR2 FQGNSA. CDR3 loop: CASSFPGEAYEQYF. CDR3 nucleotides: TGTGCCAGCAGCTTCCCAGGGGAGGCCTACGAGCAGTACTTC.

The rearrangement uses TRBV3-1 and TRBJ2-6; a weak D match, TRBD2 (7 bases). The CDR3 loop spans 18 amino acids. V lost 3 bases to trimming and J lost 2 bases, with 17 bases between them. Germline CDR1 and CDR2: LGHDT and YNNKEL (reference sequence). CDR3 loop: CASSQTRGGLPGANVLTF. CDR3 coding DNA: TGTGCCAGCAGCCAGACGAGGGGGGGCCTCCCTGGGGCCAACGTCCTGACTTTC.

The rearrangement joins TRBV11-1 to TRBJ2-5; 9 bases are a match to TRBD1. V lost 1 base to trimming and J lost 5 bases; unmatched junction nucleotides: 5. This CDR3 has 15 amino acids. Germline V gene sequence: CDR1 SGHAT, CDR2 FQDESV (reference sequence). CDR3 coding DNA: TGTGCCAGCAGCTTAGTGGGGACAGGGTACGAGACCCAGTACTTC. Residues: CASSLVGTGYETQYF.

The chain carries TRBV7-2 and TRBJ2-7; tentative D call: TRBD1 (6 bases). The DNA end lines up better with TRBJ2-5; the J call may be wrong. This CDR3 is 13 amino acids long. The germline CDR1 and CDR2 sequences are SGHTA and FQGNSA. The DNA of the CDR3 is TGTGCCAGCAGCTTTGACAGGTCGGGGACCCAGTACTTC. This sequence encodes CASSFDRSGTQYF.

The chain has TRBV12-3 or TRBV12-4 and TRBJ2-5; no firm D call. Judging by the DNA end, TRBJ2-7 fits better; the J call may be wrong. The CDR3 consists of 13 residues. For the CDR3, the DNA is TGTGCCAGCAGTTTCTCGTCAGTACACGAGCAGTACTTC. Amino acid sequence: CASSFSSVHEQYF.

This chain joins TRBV12-3 or TRBV12-4 and TRBJ2-3, with 7 bases fitting TRBD1. The V segment lost 9 bases and the J segment 6 bases; nucleotides outside the gene matches: 9. The CDR3 is 13 residues long. As DNA, the CDR3 is TGTGCCAGTAAACAGGGGTGGATGGATACGCAGTATTTT. It codes for CASKQGWMDTQYF.

The chain has TRBV6-1 and TRBJ2-5; tentatively, D is TRBD1 (6 bases). The germline gives CDR1 MNHNS, CDR2 SASEGT. CDR3 size: 17 residues. V was shortened by 6 bases and J by 3 bases, with 23 bases between the two germline ends. The CDR3 loop reads CASRTGHQFPPKETQYF. The CDR3 nucleotides are TGTGCCAGCAGGACGGGACACCAATTCCCACCCAAAGAGACCCAGTACTTC.

This clonotype was recorded a few times. The V call is TRBV7-2, the J call TRBJ2-1; D gene ambiguous. The V end was cut by 6 bases, the J end by 8 bases, with 11 bases between. Germline CDR1 reads SGHTA; CDR2 reads FQGNSA. The CDR3 covers 12 residues. CDR3 bases: TGTGCCAGCAGTCCCGTAGTGGATGAGCAGTTCTTC. The encoded protein is CASSPVVDEQFF. Full variable domain (rest looked up from reference TRBV7-2 and TRBJ2-1): GAGVSQSPSNKVTEKGKDVELRCDPISGHTALYWYRQSLGQGLEFLIYFQGNSAPDKSGLPSDRFSAERTGGSVSTLTIQRTQQEDSAVYLCASSPVVDEQFFGPGTRLTVL.

This clonotype was observed a handful of times. This chain joins TRBV4-3 and TRBJ2-1; 8 bases align to TRBD2. CDR3 length: 15 residues. With 1 base clipped from V and 10 bases from J, the junction kept 9 bases outside the gene matches. Per germline, CDR1 LGHNA and CDR2 YSLEER. The CDR3 here is CASSQALAGGREQFF. The CDR3 coding sequence is TGCGCCAGCAGCCAAGCCCTGGCGGGAGGTAGGGAGCAGTTCTTC.

The chain recombines TRBV5-1 with TRBJ2-5, with 10 bases aligning to TRBD2. The CDR3 totals 15 residues. V was clipped by 5 bases and J by 4 bases; unmatched bases: 8. The V gene's germline CDR1 is SGHRS and CDR2 YFSETQ. The CDR3 DNA sequence: TGCGCCAGCAGGTCAGCGGGGGGGAGTAGAGAGACCCAGTACTTC. It translates to CASRSAGGSRETQYF.

The J gene is TRBJ2-3, the V gene TRBV9; 7 nucleotides line up with TRBD1. V lost 3 bases to trimming and J lost 2 bases; unmatched junction nucleotides: 12. This CDR3 region has 17 residues. Germline V CDR1 and CDR2: SGDLS, YYNGEE. CDR3 sequence (DNA): TGTGCCAGCAGCGGAAGCCCCAACAGGGGACCCACAGATACGCAGTATTTT. Protein: CASSGSPNRGPTDTQYF. Drawing the rest from reference TRBV9 and TRBJ2-3, the complete variable domain is DSGVTQTPKHLITATGQRVTLRCSPRSGDLSVYWYQQSLDQGLQFLIQYYNGEERAKGNILERFSAQQFPDLHSELNLSSLELGDSALYFCASSGSPNRGPTDTQYFGPGTRLTVL.

This clonotype has just one count. This chain connects TRBV7-2 to TRBJ2-1; 7 bases align to TRBD1. V was clipped by 5 bases and J by 4 bases; unmatched bases: 8. Germline V CDR1 and CDR2: SGHTA, FQGNSA. This CDR3 is built from 15 residues. The CDR3 DNA reads TGTGCCAGCAGCGTTAGACAGGGTTCGTACAATGAGCAGTTCTTC. The encoded protein is CASSVRQGSYNEQFF. Drawing the rest from reference TRBV7-2 and TRBJ2-1, the complete variable domain is GAGVSQSPSNKVTEKGKDVELRCDPISGHTALYWYRQSLGQGLEFLIYFQGNSAPDKSGLPSDRFSAERTGGSVSTLTIQRTQQEDSAVYLCASSVRQGSYNEQFFGPGTRLTVL.

V and J are TRBV29-1 and TRBJ1-5; a possible D gene is TRBD1 (6 bases). CDR3 length equals 13 residues. Trimming removed 6 bases at V and 4 bases at J, with 13 bases between. CDR1 is SQVTM, CDR2 ANQGSEA, per germline. CDR3 sequence reads: CSVEQGINQPQHF. CDR3 DNA: TGCAGCGTGGAACAGGGAATAAATCAGCCCCAGCATTTT.

This rearrangement joins TRBV6-2 or TRBV6-3 to TRBJ1-2; TRBD1 aligns across 11 bases. CDR3 length equals 15 residues. The germline gives CDR1 MNHEY, CDR2 SVGEGT. The trim removed 10 bases at V and 0 bases at J, leaving 7 bases unmatched. The CDR3 sequence is CATRTGGEPNYGYTF. Written as DNA, the CDR3 is TGTGCCACCAGGACAGGGGGCGAACCTAACTATGGCTACACCTTC.

The chain joins TRBV28 to TRBJ2-7; possibly TRBD2 for D (5 bases). This CDR3 contains 12 residues. V lost 7 bases and J 3 bases, leaving 10 bases between the germline ends. Per germline, CDR1 MDHEN and CDR2 SYDVKM. The CDR3 spells CASISSSYEQYF. In DNA, the CDR3 is TGTGCCAGCATATCTAGCAGCTACGAGCAGTACTTC.

V and J are TRBV5-1 and TRBJ2-2, with D perhaps TRBD2 (5 bases). The V gene's germline CDR1 is SGHRS and CDR2 YFSETQ. This CDR3 is built from 14 residues. V lost 4 bases and J 2 bases, leaving 9 bases between the germline ends. The CDR3: CASSAGLNTGELFF. CDR3 DNA sequence: TGCGCCAGCAGCGCAGGACTTAACACCGGGGAGCTGTTTTTT. Combining the CDR3 with reference TRBV5-1 and TRBJ2-2 gives the whole variable domain KAGVTQTPRYLIKTRGQQVTLSCSPISGHRSVSWYQQTPGQGLQFLFEYFSETQRNKGNFPGRFSGRQFSNSRSEMNVSTLELGDSALYLCASSAGLNTGELFFGEGSRLTVL.

The table lists this clonotype with many counts. This sequence joins TRBV20-1 and TRBJ2-1, with D possibly being TRBD2 (6 bases). The ends were cut back, 5 bases at V and 7 bases at J, with 27 bases in the middle. The CDR3 extends over 17 amino acids. From germline, CDR1 is DFQATT and CDR2 SNEGSKA (reference sequence). In DNA form, the CDR3 reads TGCAGTGCTCTCCCTCCCCTCCCGGGACTCCGGAAGAATGAGCAGTTCTTC. It codes for CSALPPLPGLRKNEQFF.

This sequence joins TRBV29-1 and TRBJ1-1; D ambiguous. Germline V CDR1 and CDR2: SQVTM, ANQGSEA. The CDR3 spans 12 residues. V was shortened by 6 bases and J by 3 bases, with 11 bases between the two germline ends. The CDR3 bases are TGCAGCGTCGAAAAGGCGTACACTGAAGCTTTCTTT. Translated: CSVEKAYTEAFF. Based on the CDR3 plus reference TRBV29-1 and TRBJ1-1, the full variable domain is SAVISQKPSRDICQRGTSLTIQCQVDSQVTMMFWYRQQPGQSLTLIATANQGSEATYESGFVIDKFPISRPNLTFSTLTVSNMSPEDSSIYLCSVEKAYTEAFFGQGTRLTVV.

This clonotype came up a few times. This chain links TRBV6-5 with TRBJ2-4, with D possibly matching TRBD2 (5 bases). The CDR3 is 15 amino acids. Trimming removed 0 bases from V and 7 bases from J, with 13 bases in between. CDR1 and CDR2 from the germline V gene are MNHEY and SVGAGI. CDR3 amino acids: CASSYSTIGNNIQYF. The CDR3, as DNA: TGTGCCAGCAGTTACTCAACCATCGGGAATAACATTCAGTACTTC.

In nucleotides, the CDR3 is TGTGCCAGCAGCCCTGAAGGGGACCATGGCTACACCTTC. It encodes CASSPEGDHGYTF. V is TRBV12-3 or TRBV12-4 and J is TRBJ1-2, with TRBD1 as a possible D gene (5 bases). The V end was cut by 6 bases, the J end by 6 bases, with 14 bases between. This CDR3 spans 13 amino acids.

The chain's CDR3 is CASSHPTDSYEQYF. The CDR3 DNA reads as TGTGCCAGCAGCCATCCGACAGACTCCTACGAGCAGTACTTC. The V and J genes are TRBV7-9 and TRBJ2-7; D is possibly TRBD1 (5 bases). This CDR3 spans 14 amino acids. Deletions cut 5 bases from V and 0 bases from J, with 11 bases between. Germline V gives CDR1 SEHNR, CDR2 FQNEAQ (reference sequence).

V is TRBV12-3 or TRBV12-4 and J is TRBJ2-5; D is undetermined. The CDR3 is 13 amino acids. V lost 2 bases, J lost 5 bases, and 9 bases lay in between. The CDR3 here is CASSLNPGETQYF. CDR3 sequence (DNA): TGTGCCAGCAGTTTAAACCCTGGCGAGACCCAGTACTTC.